This passage covers 31 T cell receptor beta chains from one sample sequenced in a study of T cell responses to AZD1222 COVID-19 vaccine. Some clones are missing from TCRdb's copy, which holds only in-frame ones; the method was immunoSEQ multiplex PCR. The sample has some 130,000 clones; 70% to 90% are singletons. The source material was peripheral blood, sampled 28 days after the second dose of the MenACWY control vaccine. The receptors were gathered from an adult who received the MenACWY meningococcal vaccine as a control.

In its sample, this clone was seen a few times. This chain joins TRBV4-2 and TRBJ2-1, with TRBD2 identical over 8 bases. The CDR3 spans 16 residues. The germline CDR1 and CDR2 sequences are LGHNA and YNFKEQ. V lost 4 bases, J lost 7 bases, and 12 bases stayed unmatched. The CDR3 reads CASSLLGAGGGNEQFF. CDR3 in DNA: TGTGCCAGCAGCCTTCTCGGGGCGGGAGGTGGGAATGAGCAGTTCTTC.

The J gene is TRBJ2-1, the V gene TRBV4-1; TRBD2 agrees at 13 bases. Per the germline V gene, CDR1 is MGHRA and CDR2 is YSYEKL. The junction had 6 bases not matched to a gene; V was cut back by 3 bases and J by 7 bases. This CDR3 contains 16 residues. The CDR3 loop reads CASSHKGLAGSNEQFF. CDR3 DNA sequence: TGCGCCAGCAGCCATAAGGGACTAGCGGGAAGTAATGAGCAGTTCTTC.

This clone was seen a handful of times. At one end the junction does not follow the germline gene, possibly because of a read error. The rearrangement uses TRBV7-9 and TRBJ1-6, with 7 bases aligning to TRBD1. Germline-derived CDR1 and CDR2 are SEHNR and FQNEAQ (reference sequence). This CDR3 region has 15 residues. Here the CDR3 reads CASRLGGDYNSPLHF. In nucleotides, the CDR3 is TGTGCCAGCAGGTTAGGGGGCGACTATAATTCACCCCTCCACTTT.

This clone was picked up a small number of times. The V and J genes are TRBV7-9 and TRBJ1-2, with 8 bases aligning to TRBD1. V gave up 5 bases and J gave up 7 bases; unmatched junction bases: 12. Germline V gene sequence: CDR1 SEHNR, CDR2 FQNEAQ (reference sequence). This CDR3 spans 15 amino acids. In DNA, the CDR3 is TGTGCCAGCAGCCCAAGGACAGGGCTGCGCTTTGGCTACACCTTC. Encoded protein: CASSPRTGLRFGYTF.

This chain links TRBV7-8 with TRBJ2-4, with D possibly TRBD1 on 7 matching bases. V lost 0 bases and J 3 bases, leaving 18 bases between the germline ends. CDR1 and CDR2 (germline): SGHVS, FQNEAQ. The CDR3 has 18 residues. This CDR3 reads CASSLAPAGQINKNIQYF. The CDR3 DNA is TGTGCCAGCAGCTTAGCGCCCGCGGGACAGATTAACAAAAACATTCAGTACTTC.

The chain recombines TRBV2 with TRBJ1-5, with TRBD1 matching over 12 bases. Germline V CDR1 and CDR2: SNHLY, FYNNEI. This CDR3 has 16 amino acids. With V trimmed by 7 bases and J by 6 bases, 10 bases remained unmatched. DNA of the CDR3: TGTGCCAGCAAAACGGGACAGGGGGCGCGGGTTCAGCCCCAGCATTTT. Translation gives CASKTGQGARVQPQHF.

This clone was picked up a small number of times. The rearrangement links TRBV30 to TRBJ1-3, with D hard to call. The CDR3 contains 13 residues. Per the germline V gene, CDR1 is GTSNPN and CDR2 is SVGIG (reference sequence). Deletions cut 2 bases from V and 4 bases from J, with 9 bases between. For the CDR3, the DNA is TGTGCCTGGAGTACCGGAGACGGAAACACCATATATTTT. Its translation is CAWSTGDGNTIYF.

This clone has only a few counts. The chain recombines TRBV28 with TRBJ1-5, with TRBD1 matching over 8 bases. Germline V gene lookup returns CDR1 MDHEN and CDR2 SYDVKM. The CDR3 has 13 amino acids. V shed 6 bases and J 9 bases; nucleotides not matched to a gene: 7. CDR3: CASRGQGGPPQHF. In nucleotides, the CDR3 is TGTGCCAGCAGAGGACAGGGTGGACCGCCCCAGCATTTT. Full variable domain (remainder filled in from reference TRBV28 and TRBJ1-5): DVKVTQSSRYLVKRTGEKVFLECVQDMDHENMFWYRQDPGLGLRLIYFSYDVKMKEKGDIPEGYSVSREKKERFSLILESASTNQTSMYLCASRGQGGPPQHFGDGTRLSIL.

The gene calls are TRBV3-1 (or the pseudogene TRBV3-2) and TRBJ2-7; 7 nucleotides match TRBD2. The CDR3 has 13 amino acids. V was pared by 1 base and J by 6 bases, with 3 bases of the junction left unmatched. CDR1 LGHDT and CDR2 YNNKEL come from the germline V gene (reference sequence). CDR3 DNA sequence: TGTGCCAGCAGCCAAGTAAGCGGGGTCGAGCAGTACTTC. This sequence encodes CASSQVSGVEQYF.

The chain links TRBV7-9 to TRBJ2-1, with D unresolved. The CDR3 is 15 residues long. V was trimmed by 5 bases and J by 0 bases, leaving 11 bases between them. Germline V gives CDR1 SEHNR, CDR2 FQNEAQ (reference sequence). CDR3: CASSPTLSSYNEQFF. In DNA form, the CDR3 reads TGTGCCAGCAGCCCAACACTGAGCTCCTACAATGAGCAGTTCTTC.

This rearrangement joins TRBV9 to TRBJ2-2; D unclear. The CDR3 totals 14 residues. V was shortened by 1 base and J by 4 bases, with 8 bases between the two germline ends. Per germline, CDR1 SGDLS and CDR2 YYNGEE. CDR3 amino acids: CASSVRVGTGELFF. In nucleotides, the CDR3 is TGTGCCAGCAGCGTACGGGTGGGCACCGGGGAGCTGTTTTTT.

The V call is TRBV12-5, the J call TRBJ1-3; D might be TRBD1 (5 bases). V was shortened by 6 bases and J by 4 bases, with 13 bases between the two germline ends. This CDR3 comprises 14 residues. The germline CDR1 and CDR2 sequences are LGHNT and FRNRAP. CDR3 sequence (DNA): TGTGCTAGTGGCATAATCCAGGGAGGAAACACCATATATTTT. Translating it yields CASGIIQGGNTIYF.

The chain couples TRBV11-3 to TRBJ1-1; TRBD1 aligns across 9 bases. Germline V CDR1 and CDR2: SGHNT, YENEEA. Unmatched junction bases numbered 9, after V lost 6 bases and J lost 1 base. The CDR3 totals 16 residues. CDR3 sequence: CASRLRDRVTNTEAFF. DNA of the CDR3: TGTGCCAGCAGGCTCCGGGACAGGGTTACGAACACTGAAGCTTTCTTT.

The chain has TRBV19 and TRBJ2-1; D is possibly TRBD2 (6 bases). This CDR3 is 14 amino acids long. V was shortened by 3 bases and J by 8 bases, with 14 bases between the two germline ends. Germline lookup yields CDR1 LNHDA and CDR2 SQIVND (reference sequence). CDR3 bases: TGTGCCAGTAGTATTGGGACTTCCAGGGATGAGCAGTTCTTC. Its protein is CASSIGTSRDEQFF.

The gene calls are TRBV11-3 and TRBJ1-1, with 9 bases fitting TRBD1. CDR1 and CDR2 from the germline V gene are SGHNT and YENEEA. After removal of 5 bases from V and 2 bases from J, the junction contained 12 bases not matched to a gene. The CDR3 is 17 residues long. The CDR3 protein is CASSQTYWDRENTEAFF. CDR3 bases: TGTGCCAGCAGCCAGACCTACTGGGACAGGGAAAACACTGAAGCTTTCTTT.

The rearrangement uses TRBV10-2 and TRBJ2-5; a weak D match, TRBD2 (6 bases). With 6 bases removed from V and 5 bases from J, the gap between germline ends came to 10 bases. The germline V gene has CDR1 WSHSY and CDR2 SAAADI. The CDR3 runs to 12 residues. CDR3 nucleotide sequence: TGCGCCAGCAGATCCGCGGGGGAGACCCAGTACTTC. This gives the protein CASRSAGETQYF.

CDR3 nucleotides: TGCGCCAGCAGCCCAGGACTAGCGGGGGGTTCGAACACCGGGGAGCTGTTTTTT. Translation: CASSPGLAGGSNTGELFF. The chain links TRBV5-1 to TRBJ2-2; 14 bases are shared with TRBD2. J gave up 0 bases and V 4 bases, and 5 bases lay outside the gene matches. The CDR3 has 18 residues. The germline CDR1 and CDR2 sequences are SGHRS and YFSETQ.

The genes are TRBV28 and TRBJ1-2, with D uncertain. The germline V gene has CDR1 MDHEN and CDR2 SYDVKM. The V gene lost 4 bases and the J gene lost 3 bases, with 9 bases spanning the gap. This CDR3 contains 13 residues. The CDR3 loop is CASSSGSDYGYTF. CDR3 DNA sequence: TGTGCCAGCAGTTCCGGGTCCGACTATGGCTACACCTTC.

This chain connects TRBV7-9 to TRBJ2-1; D gene ambiguous. CDR3 length: 14 amino acids. Germline V gene sequence: CDR1 SEHNR, CDR2 FQNEAQ (reference sequence). The V end lost 11 bases, the J end lost 0 bases, and 14 bases lay between the germline ends. CDR3: CASKGLTSYNEQFF. DNA for the CDR3: TGTGCCTCTAAAGGATTAACCTCCTACAATGAGCAGTTCTTC.

The J gene is TRBJ2-6, the V gene TRBV5-1; D uncertain. V was trimmed by 4 bases and J by 6 bases, leaving 2 bases between them. Germline CDR1 and CDR2: SGHRS and YFSETQ. The CDR3 has 11 amino acids. CDR3 protein: CASSVANVLTF. The CDR3 DNA sequence: TGCGCCAGCAGCGTGGCCAACGTCCTGACTTTC. The variable domain in full, with the rest retrieved from reference TRBV5-1 and TRBJ2-6, is KAGVTQTPRYLIKTRGQQVTLSCSPISGHRSVSWYQQTPGQGLQFLFEYFSETQRNKGNFPGRFSGRQFSNSRSEMNVSTLELGDSALYLCASSVANVLTFGAGSRLTVL.

The chain couples TRBV28 to TRBJ2-2; D unclear. This CDR3 region has 13 residues. Per germline, CDR1 MDHEN and CDR2 SYDVKM. V gave up 6 bases and J gave up 6 bases, with 11 bases separating them. The CDR3 DNA sequence: TGTGCCAGCAGACCTGACATGGCCGGGGAGCTGTTTTTT. Translated: CASRPDMAGELFF. The variable domain in full, completed from reference TRBV28 and TRBJ2-2, reads DVKVTQSSRYLVKRTGEKVFLECVQDMDHENMFWYRQDPGLGLRLIYFSYDVKMKEKGDIPEGYSVSREKKERFSLILESASTNQTSMYLCASRPDMAGELFFGEGSRLTVL.

This clone appeared a few times. The CDR3 here is CASSPSPAGNQPQHF. The CDR3 nucleotides are TGCGCCAGCAGCCCGAGTCCTGCGGGCAATCAGCCCCAGCATTTT. V usage is TRBV5-1 and J usage is TRBJ1-5; no firm D call. Germline V gene lookup returns CDR1 SGHRS and CDR2 YFSETQ. Trimming pared 4 bases from V and 2 bases from J, leaving 13 bases between. The CDR3 totals 15 residues.

This chain connects TRBV5-4 to TRBJ2-3; tentatively, D is TRBD1 (8 bases). Germline V CDR1 and CDR2: SGHNT, YYREEE (reference sequence). The CDR3 covers 14 residues. V was pared by 10 bases and J by 0 bases, with 15 bases between. CDR3 in amino acids: CAGGGQASTDTQYF. As DNA, the CDR3 is TGTGCCGGGGGGGGACAGGCTAGCACAGATACGCAGTATTTT. The full variable domain, its missing parts supplied by reference TRBV5-4 and TRBJ2-3, is ETGVTQSPTHLIKTRGQQVTLRCSSQSGHNTVSWYQQALGQGPQFIFQYYREEENGRGNFPPRFSGLQFPNYSSELNVNALELDDSALYLCAGGGQASTDTQYFGPGTRLTVL.

This sequence joins TRBV10-3 and TRBJ1-1, with 9 nucleotides matching TRBD1. V gave up 3 bases and J gave up 1 base; unmatched junction bases: 9. Germline V gives CDR1 ENHRY, CDR2 SYGVKD. The CDR3 loop spans 17 amino acids. CDR3 loop: CAISDLRGTGKNTEAFF. Written as DNA, the CDR3 is TGTGCCATCAGTGATTTGAGGGGGACAGGGAAGAACACTGAAGCTTTCTTT.

The chain links TRBV28 to TRBJ1-1; D not resolved. The CDR3 covers 12 residues. Germline V CDR1 and CDR2: MDHEN, SYDVKM. The V end lost 7 bases, the J end lost 6 bases, and 12 bases lay between the germline ends. Written as DNA, the CDR3 is TGTGCCAGCATTCTAGGTATCGCTGAAGCTTTCTTT. The encoded protein is CASILGIAEAFF. The variable domain in full, completed from reference TRBV28 and TRBJ1-1, reads DVKVTQSSRYLVKRTGEKVFLECVQDMDHENMFWYRQDPGLGLRLIYFSYDVKMKEKGDIPEGYSVSREKKERFSLILESASTNQTSMYLCASILGIAEAFFGQGTRLTVV.

This rearrangement joins TRBV10-1 to TRBJ1-4; 7 nucleotides agree with TRBD1. In germline, CDR1 is WNHNN, CDR2 SYGVQD (reference sequence). The CDR3 runs to 15 residues. The V gene end was trimmed by 0 bases and the J gene end by 3 bases; junction bases not matched to a gene: 1. CDR3 loop: CASSESTGPNEKLFF. The CDR3 DNA sequence: TGCGCCAGCAGTGAGTCGACAGGGCCTAATGAAAAACTGTTTTTT.

The gene calls are TRBV28 and TRBJ2-2, with D possibly being TRBD1 (5 bases). In germline, CDR1 is MDHEN, CDR2 SYDVKM. V lost 7 bases to trimming and J lost 3 bases, with 15 bases between them. The CDR3 extends over 15 amino acids. CDR3 bases: TGTGCCAGCACCCCCGGCAGGGCGGACACCGGGGAGCTGTTTTTT. Translated, it gives CASTPGRADTGELFF.

The chain recombines TRBV5-1 with TRBJ2-2, with a tentative D call TRBD2 (6 bases). V was pared by 4 bases and J by 2 bases, with 9 bases between. CDR3 length equals 14 residues. CDR1 and CDR2 from the germline V gene are SGHRS and YFSETQ. The CDR3 spells CASSRDSNTGELFF. The CDR3 DNA reads TGCGCCAGCAGCAGGGACTCCAACACCGGGGAGCTGTTTTTT.

This clone was counted only a few times. For the CDR3, the DNA is TGTGCCAGCAGTCCTCCGGGCCGGAGTGATCAGCCCCAGCATTTT. Its protein product is CASSPPGRSDQPQHF. This sequence joins TRBV27 and TRBJ1-5; D gene ambiguous. There are 15 residues in the CDR3. Trimming took 5 bases from V and 5 from J, leaving 16 bases between them. The germline V gene encodes CDR1 MNHEY and CDR2 SMNVEV (reference sequence).

This clone was counted a few times. The V and J genes are TRBV5-4 and TRBJ2-1; D may be TRBD2 (6 bases). Germline V lookup: CDR1 SGHNT, CDR2 YYREEE (reference sequence). The CDR3 runs 18 residues. Trimming shortened V by 2 bases and J by 0 bases, and 18 bases separated the two germline ends. The CDR3 DNA reads as TGTGCCAGCAGCTTTGGAGGGGCCCACTCAAGCTCCTACAATGAGCAGTTCTTC. Protein: CASSFGGAHSSSYNEQFF.

This clone occurred a few times. The chain joins TRBV6-2 or TRBV6-3 to TRBJ1-1; D may be TRBD1 (5 bases). This CDR3 contains 12 residues. Germline V gene data show CDR1 as MNHEY and CDR2 as SVGEGT. The V end lost 4 bases, the J end lost 10 bases, and 13 bases lay between the germline ends. CDR3 region: CASSFVTGGAFF. The CDR3 coding sequence is TGTGCCAGCAGTTTCGTAACCGGGGGAGCTTTCTTT.